What follows are 27 T cell receptor beta chains derived from one specimen sequenced in a study of CD8 T cells in Susac syndrome. Random hexamers were used to reverse transcribe 0.5 to 1 ug of RNA. TCRdb re-analysed the immunoSEQ multiplex PCR reads in MiXCR, keeping a single row per CDR3 protein. Of about 150,000 distinct CDR3 sequences in the sample, around 96% were seen once. Material: CD4+ T cells from PBMCs. Receptors were obtained from a human donor with Susac syndrome.

The chain has TRBV20-1 and TRBJ2-2; D gene unclear. The germline V gene has CDR1 DFQATT and CDR2 SNEGSKA (reference sequence). This CDR3 contains 11 residues. V lost 0 bases, J lost 7 bases, and 3 bases lay in between. The CDR3 DNA sequence: TGCAGTGCTAGAGACGGCGGGGAGCTGTTTTTT. This translates into CSARDGGELFF.

The chain joins TRBV4-2 to TRBJ1-2, with TRBD1 matching over 10 bases. After removal of 0 bases from V and 2 bases from J, the junction contained 0 bases not matched to a gene. The CDR3 runs 15 residues. The germline gives CDR1 LGHNA, CDR2 YNFKEQ. This chain's CDR3 is CASSQETGGNYGYTF. For the CDR3, the DNA is TGTGCCAGCAGCCAAGAGACAGGGGGCAACTATGGCTACACCTTC.

This sequence joins TRBV3-1 and TRBJ2-3, with TRBD2 identical over 7 bases. Trimming at V came to 4 bases and at J to 4 bases, leaving 8 bases not matched to a gene. The germline CDR1 and CDR2 sequences are LGHDT and YNNKEL (reference sequence). The CDR3 runs to 15 residues. The CDR3 region has the DNA TGTGCCAGCAGCCTGAGAGCGGGGCTCGCAGATACGCAGTATTTT. As protein: CASSLRAGLADTQYF.

The chain couples TRBV12-3 or TRBV12-4 to TRBJ1-4; 11 nucleotides match TRBD1. The CDR3 has 15 residues. The J segment lost 8 bases and the V segment lost 5 bases, leaving 7 bases of the junction unmatched. The CDR3 loop reads CASSPPGQGGEKLFF. DNA of the CDR3: TGTGCCAGCAGTCCACCGGGACAGGGGGGAGAAAAACTGTTTTTT.

The chain combines TRBV20-1 with TRBJ2-7; 9 positions agree with TRBD2. The V and J ends lost 5 bases and 3 bases, in that order; junction bases with no gene match: 8. Germline V gene data show CDR1 as DFQATT and CDR2 as SNEGSKA (reference sequence). The CDR3 spans 14 residues. The CDR3 sequence: CSASPGSGGYEQYF. CDR3 nucleotides: TGCAGTGCTTCTCCGGGTAGCGGGGGCTACGAGCAGTACTTC.

The chain couples TRBV6-6 to TRBJ1-2; D may be TRBD1 (5 bases). The V gene lost 8 bases and the J gene lost 3 bases, with 13 bases spanning the gap. The CDR3 runs to 13 residues. Germline values: CDR1 MNHNY, CDR2 SVGAGI (reference sequence). CDR3 in amino acids: CASSRDGYYGYTF. The CDR3 DNA reads TGTGCCAGCTCCCGGGACGGGTACTATGGCTACACCTTC.

This sequence joins TRBV20-1 and TRBJ2-3; 11 bases align to TRBD2. The CDR3 has 16 residues. Unmatched junction bases numbered 6, after V lost 1 base and J lost 3 bases. Germline values: CDR1 DFQATT, CDR2 SNEGSKA (reference sequence). CDR3: CSARGLSGGATDTQYF. CDR3 bases: TGCAGTGCTAGAGGCCTTAGCGGGGGGGCTACAGATACGCAGTATTTT.

The rearrangement uses TRBV12-3 or TRBV12-4 and TRBJ2-5; no definite D call. The CDR3 sequence is 13 residues long. The V gene lost 6 bases and the J gene lost 3 bases, with 11 bases spanning the gap. The CDR3 coding sequence is TGTGCCAGCAGCCCCAGTAAGGAAGAGACCCAGTACTTC. It translates to CASSPSKEETQYF.

The J gene is TRBJ2-1, the V gene TRBV9; D is ambiguous. The CDR3 runs to 12 residues. Germline V gene data show CDR1 as SGDLS and CDR2 as YYNGEE. Trimming took 0 bases from V and 8 from J, leaving 6 bases between them. Here the CDR3 reads CASSVVHHEQFF. As DNA, the CDR3 is TGTGCCAGCAGCGTAGTTCACCATGAGCAGTTCTTC.

The chain has TRBV18 and TRBJ1-1; D is perhaps TRBD1 (5 bases). The V end lost 1 base, the J end lost 1 base, and 7 bases lay between the germline ends. Germline CDR1 KGHSH, CDR2 LQKENI. This CDR3 has 14 amino acids. DNA of the CDR3: TGTGCCAGCTCACCACAACAGGAGAACACTGAAGCTTTCTTT. It codes for CASSPQQENTEAFF.

The chain joins TRBV12-3 or TRBV12-4 to TRBJ2-1; D is possibly TRBD2 (5 bases). The CDR3 is 15 residues long. V was shortened by 5 bases and J by 0 bases, with 11 bases between the two germline ends. The DNA of the CDR3 is TGTGCCAGCAGTCGATCGGGGAGCTCCTACAATGAGCAGTTCTTC. Amino acid sequence: CASSRSGSSYNEQFF.

V and J are TRBV5-1 and TRBJ2-7, with 9 bases matching TRBD2. After removal of 0 bases from V and 4 bases from J, the junction contained 14 bases not matched to a gene. The CDR3 is 18 amino acids. Germline V gives CDR1 SGHRS, CDR2 YFSETQ. This CDR3 reads CASSLGPTGLANFYEQYF. In nucleotides, the CDR3 is TGCGCCAGCAGCTTGGGGCCCACAGGACTAGCGAACTTTTACGAGCAGTACTTC.

The chain couples TRBV11-2 to TRBJ2-3; D might be TRBD1 (5 bases). Looked up from germline, CDR1 is SGHAT and CDR2 is FQNNGV. Between the trimmed V and J ends, which lost 4 bases and 6 bases, there was a span of 11 bases. The CDR3 spans 13 residues. The CDR3 DNA reads TGTGCCAGCAGCTCGGAAACAGGTGATACGCAGTATTTT. Translation: CASSSETGDTQYF.

This clonotype came up once. The chain carries TRBV20-1 and TRBJ2-1, with D unclear. The CDR3 covers 15 residues. Germline loops: CDR1 DFQATT, CDR2 SNEGSKA (reference sequence). Trimming stripped 2 bases from V and 3 bases from J, with 14 bases between. The CDR3 nucleotides are TGCAGTGCTAGAAAGTGGGCAGAGAACTACAATGAGCAGTTCTTC. This gives the protein CSARKWAENYNEQFF.

V usage is TRBV7-2 and J usage is TRBJ1-2; 7 nucleotides align to TRBD1. Looked up from germline, CDR1 is SGHTA and CDR2 is FQGNSA. This CDR3 comprises 16 residues. The V gene end was trimmed by 1 base and the J gene end by 8 bases; junction bases not matched to a gene: 13. CDR3 residues: CASSLVAHRGQGGYTF. For the CDR3, the DNA is TGTGCCAGCAGCTTAGTAGCACACAGGGGTCAAGGAGGCTACACCTTC.

This chain uses TRBV3-1 with TRBJ2-6; D may be TRBD1 or TRBD2 (5 bases each). The CDR3 sequence is 17 residues long. V shed 2 bases and J shed 4 bases, with 15 bases lying between them. Germline V lookup: CDR1 LGHDT, CDR2 YNNKEL (reference sequence). CDR3 sequence reads: CASSQRGSTGGANVLTF. As DNA, the CDR3 is TGTGCCAGCAGCCAACGGGGCTCTACGGGAGGGGCCAACGTCCTGACTTTC.

The CDR3 sequence is CASSRNSGTDTQYF. CDR3 bases: TGTGCCAGCAGTAGGAATAGCGGCACAGATACGCAGTATTTT. This chain connects TRBV14 to TRBJ2-3; perhaps TRBD2 as D (5 bases). CDR1 SGHDN and CDR2 FVKESK come from the germline V gene. The CDR3 extends over 14 amino acids. V lost 6 bases and J 1 base, leaving 11 bases between the germline ends.

The chain joins TRBV2 to TRBJ2-7, with 7 bases matching TRBD1. This CDR3 has 13 residues. The junction had 2 bases not matched to a gene; V was cut back by 0 bases and J by 6 bases. Germline CDR1 is SNHLY and CDR2 is FYNNEI. The CDR3 reads CASSEAGGGEQYF. The CDR3 bases are TGTGCCAGCAGTGAAGCAGGGGGCGGCGAGCAGTACTTC.

J is TRBJ1-5 and V is TRBV5-8; 8 nucleotides agree with TRBD1. The CDR3 covers 15 residues. The junction had 7 bases not matched to a gene; V was cut back by 6 bases and J by 2 bases. The germline V gene encodes CDR1 SGHTS and CDR2 YDEGEE. CDR3 sequence (DNA): TGTGCCAGCACCCTGGACAGGGCTCGCAATCAGCCCCAGCATTTT. It specifies CASTLDRARNQPQHF.

The chain employs TRBV5-1 and TRBJ2-5, with D hard to call. The CDR3 has 13 amino acids. Trimming took off 0 bases at V and 3 bases at J, with 6 bases between the two ends. Per germline, CDR1 SGHRS and CDR2 YFSETQ. The CDR3 bases are TGCGCCAGCAGCTTGGGGCTTGAAGAGACCCAGTACTTC. This sequence encodes CASSLGLEETQYF.

V and J are TRBV4-1 and TRBJ1-4, with 7 positions matching TRBD1. This CDR3 has 16 residues. J gave up 5 bases and V 3 bases, and 9 bases lay outside the gene matches. The V gene's germline CDR1 is MGHRA and CDR2 YSYEKL. CDR3 nucleotide sequence: TGCGCCAGCAGCCAGGACTCCGGAGGGGGCAATGAAAAACTGTTTTTT. Its protein product is CASSQDSGGGNEKLFF.

In nucleotides, the CDR3 is TGTGCCAGCACTCTCCCCAGACTAGCGGGGGGCCCCACAGATACGCAGTATTTT. It is translated as CASTLPRLAGGPTDTQYF. The V gene is TRBV27, the J gene TRBJ2-3; TRBD2 aligns across 13 bases. The CDR3 length is 18 residues. Germline values: CDR1 MNHEY, CDR2 SMNVEV (reference sequence). With 7 bases clipped from V and 2 bases from J, the junction kept 12 bases outside the gene matches.

The chain has TRBV6-2 or TRBV6-3 and TRBJ2-7, with TRBD2 as a possible D gene (6 bases). Germline values: CDR1 MNHEY, CDR2 SVGEGT. V was clipped by 5 bases and J by 5 bases, with 10 bases between them. This CDR3 contains 12 residues. CDR3 nucleotides: TGTGCCAGCAGTGATTGGGGGGACGAGCAGTACTTC. This translates into CASSDWGDEQYF.

The rearrangement joins TRBV13 to TRBJ2-4, with D perhaps TRBD2 (6 bases). The germline CDR1 and CDR2 sequences are PRHDT and FYEKMQ (reference sequence). CDR3 length equals 14 residues. V was trimmed by 0 bases and J by 14 bases, leaving 17 bases between them. The CDR3 bases are TGTGCCAGCAGCTTAGGCAGGTACAGGACTAAGGAGTACTTC. Protein product: CASSLGRYRTKEYF.

The V call is TRBV29-1, the J call TRBJ1-2; a weak D match, TRBD1 (6 bases). CDR1 and CDR2 from the germline V gene are SQVTM and ANQGSEA. The V and J ends lost 5 bases and 8 bases respectively, with 12 bases between them. The CDR3 has 11 residues. As DNA, the CDR3 is TGCAGCGTTTACAGGGAAGCGGGCTACACCTTC. It codes for CSVYREAGYTF.

This clonotype has only one observation. The rearrangement joins TRBV29-1 to TRBJ1-6; D ambiguous. V gave up 5 bases and J gave up 9 bases, with 11 bases separating them. Germline V lookup: CDR1 SQVTM, CDR2 ANQGSEA. The CDR3 runs 12 residues. CDR3 sequence: CSVRDFGSPLHF. The CDR3 DNA sequence: TGCAGCGTTCGTGACTTTGGTTCACCCCTCCACTTT. Together with reference TRBV29-1 and TRBJ1-6, the CDR3 gives the full variable domain: SAVISQKPSRDICQRGTSLTIQCQVDSQVTMMFWYRQQPGQSLTLIATANQGSEATYESGFVIDKFPISRPNLTFSTLTVSNMSPEDSSIYLCSVRDFGSPLHFGNGTRLTVT.

CDR3 DNA sequence: TGTGCCAGCAGCTTGCCCCAGGGGAGCTATGGCTACACCTTC. It is translated as CASSLPQGSYGYTF. The chain links TRBV5-4 to TRBJ1-2, with TRBD1 as a possible D gene (6 bases). V dropped 1 base and J dropped 4 bases, with 11 bases sitting between them. Germline CDR1 SGHNT, CDR2 YYREEE (reference sequence). The CDR3 loop spans 14 amino acids.